This T cell receptor (beta chain) is from a study of blood T cell repertoires in COVID-19. About the research overall: PBMCs, B-cell-depleted T cells, or T cells were the source of the cDNA or gDNA that made up the material.

While infection was still active, Seattle patients were enrolled and then followed longitudinally. CDR3 length: 16 amino acids. Germline V CDR1 and CDR2: MGHRA, YSYEKL. V shed 4 bases and J 3 bases; nucleotides not matched to a gene: 6. In the authors' workflow: Estimation of nucleated cell counts was performed using reference gene primer amplification. Sequencing used immunoSEQ multiplex PCR; TCRdb keeps in-frame clones, though not all of them. V, J and clone size are those of that table, while D and trimming were read from the DNA. The sample consists of fewer than 350,000 clones, about nine tenths of them appearing once.

This rearrangement joins TRBV4-1 to TRBJ1-6; TRBD1 matches 7 bases. Sequencing was performed on peripheral blood. This sequence was found in a woman aged 25 to 39 with COVID-19, enrolled during active disease. The CDR3 loop reads CASSLRDSNYNSPLHF. CDR3 bases: TGCGCCAGCAGCCTAAGGGACAGCAACTATAATTCACCCCTCCACTTT.